The 25 T cell receptor beta chains below come from one sample, sequenced in a study of CD8 T cells in ankylosing spondylitis. TCRdb processed the 5' RACE reads anew with MiXCR; each CDR3 protein has one entry. Among 130,000 or so distinct CDR3 sequences, more than 6.5% were seen once, and the ten largest hold 10% to 15%. Sequenced: blood, either unsorted or a sorted T cell fraction (not recorded which). These receptors originate from a male donor with ankylosing spondylitis or in good health (not recorded which).

This clonotype was detected a few times. The V and J genes are TRBV7-3 and TRBJ2-1, with unresolved D. The CDR3 contains 13 residues. Germline loops: CDR1 SGHTA, CDR2 FQGTGA. V was trimmed by 5 bases and J by 7 bases, leaving 12 bases between them. The CDR3 region is CASSPPPPNEQFF. The CDR3 DNA is TGTGCCAGCAGCCCACCTCCGCCAAATGAGCAGTTCTTC.

This clonotype showed up many times. V usage is TRBV18 and J usage is TRBJ2-7, with D perhaps TRBD1 (6 bases). The germline V and J ends were trimmed by 6 bases and 0 bases, with 15 bases remaining between them. Germline-derived CDR1 and CDR2 are KGHSH and LQKENI. This CDR3 region has 15 residues. The CDR3 DNA sequence: TGTGCCAGCTCCCATTCAGGGGCCAGCTCCTACGAGCAGTACTTC. Translation: CASSHSGASSYEQYF.

This clonotype occurred a few times. V gene TRBV20-1 combines with J gene TRBJ1-2; D not resolved. The CDR3 runs to 15 residues. In germline, CDR1 is DFQATT, CDR2 SNEGSKA (reference sequence). V was clipped by 0 bases and J by 3 bases, with 14 bases between them. CDR3 loop: CSARDDTAYDYGYTF. The DNA of the CDR3 is TGCAGTGCTAGAGATGACACGGCATACGACTATGGCTACACCTTC.

This clonotype has ten or more counts. The J gene is TRBJ2-5, the V gene TRBV29-1; D unclear. Deletions cut 4 bases from V and 2 bases from J, with 2 bases between. Germline CDR1 and CDR2: SQVTM and ANQGSEA. CDR3 size: 10 residues. The CDR3 DNA follows: TGCAGCGTTGGACAAGAGACCCAGTACTTC. It is translated as CSVGQETQYF.

This clonotype was seen repeatedly, ten times or more. J is TRBJ2-1 and V is TRBV29-1, with TRBD2 identical over 9 bases. CDR1 and CDR2 (germline): SQVTM, ANQGSEA. The V segment lost 3 bases and the J segment 11 bases; nucleotides outside the gene matches: 8. The CDR3 spans 13 residues. This CDR3 reads CSVEGRLAVKQFF. The CDR3 DNA sequence: TGCAGCGTTGAGGGCCGACTAGCGGTGAAGCAGTTCTTC.

The rearrangement links TRBV5-1 to TRBJ2-1, with 13 bases that match TRBD2. CDR1 and CDR2 (germline): SGHRS, YFSETQ. V shed 1 base and J 4 bases; nucleotides not matched to a gene: 5. The CDR3 consists of 17 residues. CDR3 DNA: TGCGCCAGCAGCTTGACTAGCGGGGGGGCCCCGTACAATGAGCAGTTCTTC. It encodes CASSLTSGGAPYNEQFF. Full variable domain (remainder filled in from reference TRBV5-1 and TRBJ2-1): KAGVTQTPRYLIKTRGQQVTLSCSPISGHRSVSWYQQTPGQGLQFLFEYFSETQRNKGNFPGRFSGRQFSNSRSEMNVSTLELGDSALYLCASSLTSGGAPYNEQFFGPGTRLTVL.

This clonotype was counted many times. V is TRBV9 and J is TRBJ2-1; TRBD2 matches 7 bases. This CDR3 comprises 15 residues. Per the germline V gene, CDR1 is SGDLS and CDR2 is YYNGEE. The V and J ends lost 4 bases and 1 base, in that order; junction bases with no gene match: 5. Here the CDR3 reads CASSPREKSYNEQFF. The CDR3 DNA sequence: TGTGCCAGCAGCCCGCGGGAGAAGTCCTACAATGAGCAGTTCTTC.

This clonotype was counted at least ten times. V is TRBV2 and J is TRBJ2-1, with D perhaps TRBD1 (6 bases). Germline V gene lookup returns CDR1 SNHLY and CDR2 FYNNEI. Deletions cut 7 bases from V and 8 bases from J, with 21 bases between. This CDR3 contains 15 residues. CDR3 region: CASKRERGTSHEQFF. CDR3 in DNA: TGTGCCAGCAAAAGGGAGCGTGGGACATCACATGAGCAGTTCTTC.

The V call is TRBV7-6, the J call TRBJ2-6; D is uncertain. CDR1 and CDR2 from the germline V gene are SGHVS and FNYEAQ. The V and J ends lost 2 bases and 3 bases respectively, with 2 bases between them. CDR3 length: 13 amino acids. In DNA, the CDR3 is TGTGCCAGCAGCTTATATGGGGCCAACGTCCTGACTTTC. Encoded protein: CASSLYGANVLTF.

This clonotype has a count of ten or more. V usage is TRBV12-3 or TRBV12-4 and J usage is TRBJ2-7, with 7 nucleotides matching TRBD1. This CDR3 contains 15 residues. V trimming: 6 bases; J trimming: 7 bases; junction bases outside the gene matches: 15. In DNA form, the CDR3 reads TGTGCCAGCAGCAAAACTGACAGGGTTTTCGGGGAGCAGTACTTC. Amino acids: CASSKTDRVFGEQYF.

CDR3 sequence (DNA): TGTGCCAGCTCAACAGGGACAGGGGATTATCGGAACACTGAAGCTTTCTTT. Its protein is CASSTGTGDYRNTEAFF. The chain joins TRBV18 to TRBJ1-1; 10 bases fit TRBD1. In germline, CDR1 is KGHSH, CDR2 LQKENI. The CDR3 sequence is 17 residues long. With 5 bases clipped from V and 1 base from J, the junction kept 10 bases outside the gene matches. The variable domain in full, with the rest retrieved from reference TRBV18 and TRBJ1-1, is NAGVMQNPRHLVRRRGQEARLRCSPMKGHSHVYWYRQLPEEGLKFMVYLQKENIIDESGMPKERFSAEFPKEGPSILRIQQVVRGDSAAYFCASSTGTGDYRNTEAFFGQGTRLTVV.

There are many counts of this clonotype. V gene TRBV20-1 combines with J gene TRBJ2-7, with 8 bases that match TRBD1. With V trimmed by 1 base and J by 2 bases, 1 base remained unmatched. The germline CDR1 and CDR2 sequences are DFQATT and SNEGSKA (reference sequence). The CDR3 is 13 residues long. The CDR3 nucleotides are TGCAGTGCTAGAGGGGACAGGACCTACGAGCAGTACTTC. Its translation: CSARGDRTYEQYF.

This clonotype was detected ten times or more. The gene calls are TRBV15 and TRBJ2-2, with TRBD1 matching over 8 bases. J was trimmed by 1 base and V by 0 bases; bases with no gene match: 7. CDR3 length equals 18 residues. Germline assignment: CDR1 LNHNV and CDR2 YYDKDF (reference sequence). CDR3 sequence: CATSRDPPGTGNTGELFF. The CDR3 DNA follows: TGTGCCACCAGCAGAGATCCGCCCGGGACAGGGAACACCGGGGAGCTGTTTTTT.

This clonotype was observed many times. This rearrangement joins TRBV20-1 to TRBJ2-2; TRBD2 agrees at 8 bases. CDR3 length: 15 residues. Looked up from germline, CDR1 is DFQATT and CDR2 is SNEGSKA (reference sequence). Trimming at V came to 2 bases and at J to 5 bases, leaving 7 bases not matched to a gene. The CDR3 protein is CSARFVAGGTGELFF. Written as DNA, the CDR3 is TGCAGTGCTAGATTCGTGGCGGGAGGAACCGGGGAGCTGTTTTTT.

This clonotype was counted at least ten times. This chain connects TRBV5-5 to TRBJ2-1; 8 bases match TRBD2. Germline CDR1 is SGHKS and CDR2 is YYEKEE (reference sequence). The trim removed 0 bases at V and 8 bases at J, leaving 10 bases unmatched. The CDR3 length is 16 residues. For the CDR3, the DNA is TGTGCCAGCAGCTTGGGGACTAGCTTCCCTAACTATGAGCAGTTCTTC. Translated: CASSLGTSFPNYEQFF.

This clonotype came up many times. This CDR3 is CASSLNRQNTEAFF. The CDR3 bases are TGCGCCAGCAGCTTAAACAGACAGAACACTGAAGCTTTCTTT. This sequence joins TRBV5-1 and TRBJ1-1; unclear D gene. The CDR3 is made up of 14 amino acids. Germline CDR1 SGHRS, CDR2 YFSETQ. Trimming pared 2 bases from V and 1 base from J, leaving 9 bases between.

This clonotype has a handful of counts. The gene calls are TRBV5-4 and TRBJ2-2; 10 bases agree with TRBD2. This CDR3 has 15 amino acids. In germline, CDR1 is SGHNT, CDR2 YYREEE (reference sequence). V lost 6 bases, J lost 6 bases, and 8 bases stayed unmatched. CDR3 region: CASNAAGLAAGELFF. CDR3 DNA: TGTGCCAGCAACGCTGCCGGACTAGCGGCCGGGGAGCTGTTTTTT.

There are many counts of this clonotype. The rearrangement joins TRBV7-6 to TRBJ2-7; TRBD1 agrees at 9 bases. Germline CDR1 is SGHVS and CDR2 is FNYEAQ. CDR3 length: 16 residues. The V gene end was trimmed by 2 bases and the J gene end by 6 bases; junction bases not matched to a gene: 11. The CDR3, as DNA: TGTGCCAGCAGCTTATACGTAGCGACAGGGGGTGCCGAGCAGTACTTC. It encodes CASSLYVATGGAEQYF.

This clonotype was seen more than once but under ten times. This rearrangement joins TRBV12-3 or TRBV12-4 to TRBJ2-7, with 10 bases identical to TRBD2. The CDR3 runs 19 residues. V lost 1 base and J lost 3; bases outside the gene matches: 15. The DNA of the CDR3 is TGTGCCAGCAGTTTAGTTTGGGGGGCCTTAGCGGGAGGCTTCTACGAGCAGTACTTC. Translation gives CASSLVWGALAGGFYEQYF.

This clonotype was counted many times. V is TRBV7-9 and J is TRBJ2-1, with D unclear. Between the trimmed V and J ends, which lost 1 base and 5 bases, there was a span of 6 bases. This CDR3 region has 13 residues. The germline V gene encodes CDR1 SEHNR and CDR2 FQNEAQ (reference sequence). This CDR3 is CASSLGENNEQFF. DNA for the CDR3: TGTGCCAGCAGCTTAGGCGAGAACAATGAGCAGTTCTTC.

This clonotype was found many times. J is TRBJ2-5 and V is TRBV5-1; 9 bases match TRBD1. Trimming cost V 4 bases and J 4 bases; bases outside gene matches: 11. Looked up from germline, CDR1 is SGHRS and CDR2 is YFSETQ. This CDR3 has 16 amino acids. Here the CDR3 reads CASSLGQGVFTETQYF. The CDR3 DNA sequence: TGCGCCAGCAGCCTGGGACAGGGTGTCTTCACAGAGACCCAGTACTTC.

This clonotype was seen a single time. The V and J genes are TRBV23-1 and TRBJ2-4; 12 bases are shared with TRBD1. TRBV23-1 is recorded as an ORF, its role being uncertain. V lost 4 bases, J lost 1 base, and 11 bases stayed unmatched. The CDR3 totals 19 residues. The CDR3 sequence is CASSRVGQGARRAKNIQYF. Here the CDR3 DNA reads TGCGCCAGCAGTCGTGTGGGACAGGGGGCGCGTAGGGCCAAAAACATTCAGTACTTC.

About this clonotype itself: A much larger clonotype is one base distant, so this may be a read error. The chain employs TRBV5-1 and TRBJ1-1; D gene uncertain. The CDR3 runs to 11 residues. Germline assignment: CDR1 SGHRS and CDR2 YFSETQ. V was cut by 2 bases and J by 5 bases, with 4 bases left in between. This CDR3 is CASSFGTEAFF. CDR3 bases: TGCGCCAGCAGCTTTGGGACTGAAGCTTTCTTT.

This clonotype appeared many times. The V gene is TRBV5-1, the J gene TRBJ2-1; no clear D. The CDR3 consists of 13 residues. Germline V CDR1 and CDR2: SGHRS, YFSETQ. Trimming removed 1 base at V and 8 bases at J, with 10 bases between. The CDR3 spells CASSLRSGYEQFF. Here the CDR3 DNA reads TGCGCCAGCAGCTTGCGATCGGGTTATGAGCAGTTCTTC.

This clonotype was counted ten times or more. This chain links TRBV5-1 with TRBJ2-2, with D unresolved. V shed 4 bases and J shed 7 bases, with 14 bases lying between them. The CDR3 contains 14 residues. CDR1 and CDR2 (germline): SGHRS, YFSETQ. The CDR3 region is CASSVGPANGELFF. The CDR3 DNA reads TGCGCCAGCAGCGTGGGCCCAGCGAACGGGGAGCTGTTTTTT.